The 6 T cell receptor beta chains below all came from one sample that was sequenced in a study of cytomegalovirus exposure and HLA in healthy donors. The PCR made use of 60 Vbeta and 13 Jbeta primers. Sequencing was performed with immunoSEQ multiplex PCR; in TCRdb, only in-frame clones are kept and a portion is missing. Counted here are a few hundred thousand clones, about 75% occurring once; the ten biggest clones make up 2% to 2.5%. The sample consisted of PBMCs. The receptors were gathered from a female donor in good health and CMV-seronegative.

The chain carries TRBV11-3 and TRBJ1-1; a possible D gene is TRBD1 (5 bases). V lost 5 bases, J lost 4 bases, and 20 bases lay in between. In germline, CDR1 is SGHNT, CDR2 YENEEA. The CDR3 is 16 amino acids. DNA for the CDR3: TGTGCCAGCAGCCCAGCCTGGGGCATCCGGGCCACTGAAGCTTTCTTT. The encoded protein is CASSPAWGIRATEAFF.

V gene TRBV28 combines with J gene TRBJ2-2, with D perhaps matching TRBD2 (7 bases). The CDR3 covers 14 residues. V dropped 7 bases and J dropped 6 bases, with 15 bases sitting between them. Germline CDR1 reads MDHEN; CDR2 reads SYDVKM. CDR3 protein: CASNSGGAAGELFF. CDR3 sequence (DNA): TGTGCCAGCAACTCGGGGGGCGCCGCCGGGGAGCTGTTTTTT.

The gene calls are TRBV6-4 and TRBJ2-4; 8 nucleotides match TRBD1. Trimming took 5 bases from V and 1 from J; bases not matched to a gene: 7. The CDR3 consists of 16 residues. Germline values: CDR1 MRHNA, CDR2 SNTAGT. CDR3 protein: CASSLTGEDAKNIQYF. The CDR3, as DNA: TGTGCCAGCAGTTTGACAGGGGAGGATGCCAAAAACATTCAGTACTTC.

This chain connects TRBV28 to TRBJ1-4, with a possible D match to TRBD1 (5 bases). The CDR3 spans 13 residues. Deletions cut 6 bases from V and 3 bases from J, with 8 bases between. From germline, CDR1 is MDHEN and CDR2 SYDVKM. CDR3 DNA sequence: TGTGCCAGCAGGACAGTCTCTAATGAAAAACTGTTTTTT. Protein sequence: CASRTVSNEKLFF.

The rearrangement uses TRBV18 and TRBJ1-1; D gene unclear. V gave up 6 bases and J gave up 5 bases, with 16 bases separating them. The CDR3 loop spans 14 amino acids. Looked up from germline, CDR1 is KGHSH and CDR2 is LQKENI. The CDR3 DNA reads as TGTGCCAGCTCGCTAAATCGAGAGAGTACTGAAGCTTTCTTT. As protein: CASSLNRESTEAFF.

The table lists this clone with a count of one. CDR3 sequence (DNA): TGTGCCAGCAGTCTCTCCAGGGAGGGCTACGAGCAGTACTTC. Translating it yields CASSLSREGYEQYF. The chain is built from TRBV27 and TRBJ2-7; TRBD2 matches at 7 bases. This CDR3 is built from 14 residues. Germline V CDR1 and CDR2: MNHEY, SMNVEV (reference sequence). The junction had 7 bases not matched to a gene; V was cut back by 5 bases and J by 3 bases.